This TCR beta chain was sequenced during a study of regulatory T cells in long-lasting Graves disease. This clonotype was seen many times. V gave up 8 bases and J gave up 5 bases, with 11 bases separating them. The CDR3 is 12 amino acids. Germline V gene lookup returns CDR1 SGHTA and CDR2 FQGNSA. According to the study, TCR beta libraries were built with iRepertoire HTBI primers and CDR3-region Arm-PCR. Each CDR3 protein is one row after TCRdb ran MiXCR on the multiplex PCR reads. The sample consists of 350,000 to 450,000 distinct CDR3 sequences, over 9.5% of them appearing once. Time point: newly diagnosed GD, antithyroid drugs for less than 3 months. RNA isolated from PBMCs was used to make the TCR library. These data also featured in a second study, about T cells in Graves' hyperthyroidism and ophthalmopathy. In that study: TCR CDR3 underwent first-round RT-PCR with the HTBI primer set.

Specimen: peripheral blood mononuclear cells (PBMCs), collected at new diagnosis, from a patient treated with antithyroid drugs. This TCR was sampled from a woman younger than 35 with Graves disease. The genes are TRBV7-2 and TRBJ2-3, with D hard to call. CDR3 residues: CASSPRLDTQYF. The CDR3 DNA follows: TGTGCCAGCTCACCACGTCTAGATACGCAGTATTTT. Looking up the rest from reference TRBV7-2 and TRBJ2-3 gives the full variable domain: GAGVSQSPSNKVTEKGKDVELRCDPISGHTALYWYRQSLGQGLEFLIYFQGNSAPDKSGLPSDRFSAERTGGSVSTLTIQRTQQEDSAVYLCASSPRLDTQYFGPGTRLTVL.